These 8 T cell receptor beta chains originate from one sample sequenced in a study of PD-1 blockade in classical Hodgkin lymphoma (dated by TCRdb to the early 2020s). Library creation used the immunoSEQ multiplex PCR assay. TCRdb holds this immuneACCESS table with in-frame rearrangements only. Some clones are missing; in checked studies, unresolved V genes explain under half, and the rest has no known cause. Within this sample are 35,000 to 45,000 clones, with around 76% of them counted one time only. The ten most abundant clones make up roughly 2.8% of the sample. Explained via the paper, the time point label denotes: cycle 2 day 1 (C2D1) of nivolumab. Relapse after autologous stem cell transplantation had occurred in all trial patients, and cohorts A, B and C were distinguished by prior brentuximab vedotin exposure. Sample: peripheral blood mononuclear cells (PBMCs), taken before the second cycle of nivolumab. The source is a human donor with classical Hodgkin lymphoma.

CDR3 in DNA: TGTGCCAGCGCCGAAGTAGATTGGGGAAATCAGCCCCAGCATTTT. This encodes CASAEVDWGNQPQHF. This rearrangement joins TRBV6-1 to TRBJ1-5; D not resolved. Trimming took off 8 bases at V and 4 bases at J, with 18 bases between the two ends. Germline CDR1 MNHNS, CDR2 SASEGT. The CDR3 runs to 15 residues.

The V and J genes are TRBV27 and TRBJ2-1, with 7 nucleotides matching TRBD1. The CDR3 has 15 amino acids. Germline V lookup: CDR1 MNHEY, CDR2 SMNVEV (reference sequence). V dropped 5 bases and J dropped 0; count of bases not matched to a gene: 4. The CDR3 sequence is CASSISGGSYNEQFF. In nucleotides, the CDR3 is TGTGCCAGCAGTATCTCAGGGGGCTCCTACAATGAGCAGTTCTTC.

This rearrangement joins TRBV7-2 to TRBJ1-2; 7 bases map to TRBD1. Germline assignment: CDR1 SGHTA and CDR2 FQGNSA. This CDR3 is built from 17 residues. With 1 base clipped from V and 7 bases from J, the junction kept 15 bases outside the gene matches. CDR3 residues: CASSLVVGVRGEAGYTF. The DNA for the CDR3 is TGTGCCAGCAGCTTAGTAGTCGGCGTCAGGGGGGAAGCTGGCTACACCTTC.

V gene TRBV9 combines with J gene TRBJ2-7; D assignment may be TRBD1 or TRBD2 (5 bases each). The V gene's germline CDR1 is SGDLS and CDR2 YYNGEE. CDR3 length: 15 amino acids. V was cut by 2 bases and J by 3 bases, with 15 bases left in between. CDR3 sequence reads: CASSVDGTGLYEQYF. The CDR3, as DNA: TGTGCCAGCAGCGTGGACGGGACGGGCCTCTACGAGCAGTACTTC.

V usage is TRBV4-3 and J usage is TRBJ1-5; D is undetermined. Between the trimmed V and J ends, which lost 4 bases and 5 bases, there was a span of 15 bases. The CDR3 has 15 residues. Germline CDR1 is LGHNA and CDR2 is YSLEER. CDR3 amino acids: CASSPNPRTHQPQHF. The CDR3 DNA sequence: TGCGCCAGCAGCCCGAACCCCCGGACCCATCAGCCCCAGCATTTT.

This chain links TRBV6-1 with TRBJ2-7, with D maybe TRBD1 (6 bases). Trimming took 3 bases from V and 1 from J, leaving 10 bases between them. The CDR3 runs to 14 residues. The germline gives CDR1 MNHNS, CDR2 SASEGT. In nucleotides, the CDR3 is TGTGCCAGCAGTGAGTCCAGGGGATCCTACGAGCAGTACTTC. Translation: CASSESRGSYEQYF.

The V and J genes are TRBV5-6 and TRBJ2-7; 10 bases match TRBD1. V gave up 6 bases and J gave up 2 bases; unmatched junction bases: 2. The CDR3 sequence is 13 residues long. Germline CDR1 reads SGHDT; CDR2 reads YYEEEE. The CDR3 sequence: CASTGTGAYEQYF. DNA of the CDR3: TGTGCCAGCACAGGGACAGGGGCCTACGAGCAGTACTTC.

The rearrangement links TRBV4-1 to TRBJ2-2; D remains ambiguous. Germline CDR1 MGHRA, CDR2 YSYEKL. The CDR3 is made up of 14 amino acids. V dropped 1 base and J dropped 6 bases, with 9 bases sitting between them. The CDR3 nucleotides are TGCGCCAGCAGCCAAGTTTACAATCCCGGGGAGCTGTTTTTT. Its protein product is CASSQVYNPGELFF.